These 6 T cell receptor beta chains were sequenced from one sample in a study of blood T cell repertoires in COVID-19. Sequencing was performed with immunoSEQ multiplex PCR; in TCRdb, only in-frame clones are kept and a portion is missing. The repertoire holds 200,000 to 250,000 clones, more than 65% seen once, with approximately 4% in the top ten. Specimen: peripheral blood. The receptor set was obtained from a woman aged 80 or over with acute or convalescent COVID-19.

This chain connects TRBV5-1 to TRBJ1-4; 10 bases match TRBD1. The CDR3 totals 14 residues. The germline V gene encodes CDR1 SGHRS and CDR2 YFSETQ. V dropped 4 bases and J dropped 6; count of bases not matched to a gene: 3. CDR3 DNA: TGCGCCAGCAGCAAAGGACAGGGGGATGAAAAACTGTTTTTT. Translating gives CASSKGQGDEKLFF.

The V gene is TRBV5-1, the J gene TRBJ2-5; possibly TRBD2 for D (6 bases). V lost 3 bases and J 2 bases, leaving 17 bases between the germline ends. From germline, CDR1 is SGHRS and CDR2 YFSETQ. The CDR3 covers 16 residues. The CDR3 sequence is CASSSGMRGRQETQYF. The CDR3, as DNA: TGCGCCAGCAGCTCCGGAATGCGGGGCCGACAAGAGACCCAGTACTTC.

CDR3 residues: CASSLGGFATNEKLFF. DNA for the CDR3: TGCGCCAGCAGCCTTGGCGGCTTCGCAACTAATGAAAAACTGTTTTTT. The J gene is TRBJ1-4, the V gene TRBV4-1; no reliable D call. Germline V gene sequence: CDR1 MGHRA, CDR2 YSYEKL. V gave up 4 bases and J gave up 0 bases, with 12 bases separating them. The CDR3 extends over 16 amino acids.

This chain uses TRBV18 with TRBJ1-2; D might be TRBD1 (5 bases). The V gene's germline CDR1 is KGHSH and CDR2 LQKENI. Trimming pared 0 bases from V and 4 bases from J, leaving 9 bases between. This CDR3 has 14 residues. CDR3 DNA sequence: TGTGCCAGCTCACCACCGACGGGGGTCTATGGCTACACCTTC. This translates into CASSPPTGVYGYTF.

The CDR3 region has the DNA TGTGCCAGCAGCTCGGGACAGACGTACACTGAAGCTTTCTTT. It translates to CASSSGQTYTEAFF. The chain employs TRBV4-2 and TRBJ1-1; 7 bases match TRBD1. V was pared by 5 bases and J by 3 bases, with 6 bases of the junction left unmatched. The CDR3 sequence is 14 residues long. CDR1 and CDR2 (germline): LGHNA, YNFKEQ.

This clone was seen a single time. The V gene is TRBV5-4, the J gene TRBJ2-7, with 8 bases fitting TRBD1. The junction had 16 bases not matched to a gene; V was cut back by 7 bases and J by 4 bases. This CDR3 spans 16 amino acids. Germline V lookup: CDR1 SGHNT, CDR2 YYREEE (reference sequence). The DNA for the CDR3 is TGTGCCAGCCAAATCGGAGGACAGGGCGTATATTACGAGCAGTACTTC. Translation gives CASQIGGQGVYYEQYF. The whole variable domain, filled in from reference TRBV5-4 and TRBJ2-7, reads ETGVTQSPTHLIKTRGQQVTLRCSSQSGHNTVSWYQQALGQGPQFIFQYYREEENGRGNFPPRFSGLQFPNYSSELNVNALELDDSALYLCASQIGGQGVYYEQYFGPGTRLTVT.